The rows below give T cell receptor beta chains drawn from one sample of a study of blood T cell repertoires in COVID-19. Data came from immunoSEQ multiplex PCR; TCRdb stores just in-frame clones and leaves some out. This table has approximately 90,000 clones, around 87% appearing once. Material for sequencing was peripheral blood. The receptor set was obtained from an elderly woman with acute or convalescent COVID-19. Both conserved end residues are part of each CDR3. A D gene is named only where the DNA matches it firmly. Rows give clone size only sometimes, using once, few, many, or a class for an expanded clone.

TRBJ1-5	-	TRBV6-5	15	TRBD1	TGTGCCAGCAGTTACGGGACAGCTAGCAATCAGCCCCAGCATTTT	CASSYGTASNQPQHF
TRBJ1-1	once	TRBV2	15	TRBD1	TGTGCCAGCAGTGAAGTGACAGGGTTGGGCACTGAAGCTTTCTTT	CASSEVTGLGTEAFF
TRBJ2-5	-	TRBV2	15	TRBD2	TGTGCCAGCAGTCGGGCGGGGGGGTCCCAAGAGACCCAGTACTTC	CASSRAGGSQETQYF
TRBJ1-6	-	TRBV5-4	16	-	TGTGCCAGCAGCTTGGGCGGGACGGCGAATAATTCACCCCTCCACTTT	CASSLGGTANNSPLHF
TRBJ2-1	-	TRBV30	13	TRBD2	TGTGCCTGGAGTCGTTCGGGGGGCAATGAGCAGTTCTTC	CAWSRSGGNEQFF
TRBJ1-2	-	TRBV5-8	14	-	TGTGCCAGCAGGTCCACAGGGACGGTTTATGGCTACACCTTC	CASRSTGTVYGYTF
TRBJ1-1	-	TRBV4-1	15	TRBD1	TGCGCCAGCAGCCAAATTCTACAGGGGGGGTCTGAAGCTTTCTTT	CASSQILQGGSEAFF
TRBJ2-2	-	TRBV4-2	14	-	TGTGCCAGCAGCCAAGGCGGGGCTACCGGGGAGCTGTTTTTT	CASSQGGATGELFF
TRBJ2-7	-	TRBV2	14	TRBD2	TGTGCCAGCTTTGACGGCGGGGGGGCCTACGAGCAGTACTTC	CASFDGGGAYEQYF
TRBJ1-2	once	TRBV7-9	14	TRBD1	TGTGCCAGCAGCGGGAGACAGGGTAACTATGGCTACACCTTC	CASSGRQGNYGYTF
TRBJ2-7	-	TRBV4-1	17	TRBD2	TGCGCCAGCAGCCAATCCTGGACTAGCGGGACCTCCTACGAGCAGTACTTC	CASSQSWTSGTSYEQYF
TRBJ2-2	-	TRBV21-1	19	-	TGTGCCAGCAGCAAAGTACTGGGACAGGGAGACGCGAACACCGGGGAGCTGTTTTTT	CASSKVLGQGDANTGELFF
TRBJ1-1	-	TRBV5-1	15	TRBD1	TGCGCCAGCAGCCTAAAACAGGGGGCTTCAACTGAAGCTTTCTTT	CASSLKQGASTEAFF
TRBJ2-3	-	TRBV5-1	14	-	TGCGCCAGCTATTGGACTACCTCCGGAGATACGCAGTATTTT	CASYWTTSGDTQYF
TRBJ2-2	-	TRBV7-2	16	TRBD2	TGTGCCAGCAGCCCAGCGGGGGGGCCGCGCACCGGGGAGCTGTTTTTT	CASSPAGGPRTGELFF
TRBJ1-2	-	TRBV5-1	14	-	TGCGCCAGCAGCTTGGGGACTTCTAACTATGGCTACACCTTC	CASSLGTSNYGYTF
TRBJ1-2	-	TRBV5-1	14	TRBD1	TGCGCCAGCAGCGAGGGACAGGGGGCTTTTGGCTACACCTTC	CASSEGQGAFGYTF
TRBJ1-6	-	TRBV29-1	14	-	TGCAGCGTTATGGAGGGCCGTAATAATTCACCCCTCCACTTT	CSVMEGRNNSPLHF
TRBJ1-5	-	TRBV4-2	17	TRBD1	TGTGCCAGCAGCCAAGATAATTTCGGACAGGGGTCCGAGCCCCAGCATTTT	CASSQDNFGQGSEPQHF
TRBJ2-1	-	TRBV7-3	15	TRBD2	TGTGCCAGCAGCTTAAGAGGGACTAGCGGCATGGAGCAGTTCTTC	CASSLRGTSGMEQFF
TRBJ1-5	-	TRBV4-1	15	TRBD1	TGCGCCAGCAGCCAAATGACAGGGAGGAATCAGCCCCAGCATTTT	CASSQMTGRNQPQHF
TRBJ1-4	-	TRBV19	19	-	TGTGCCAGTAGTATAGATACGGGGGGCGCTCAGTTCGCTAATGAAAAACTGTTTTTT	CASSIDTGGAQFANEKLFF
TRBJ1-1	once	TRBV5-6	14	-	TGTGCCAGCAGCCCAGGGAAGGGGTACACTGAAGCTTTCTTT	CASSPGKGYTEAFF
TRBJ1-2	-	TRBV7-3	13	-	TGTGCCAGCAGCTGGTCAGGGGAGTCCGGCTACACCTTC	CASSWSGESGYTF
TRBJ1-5	-	TRBV6-2/TRBV6-3	15	-	TGTGCCAGCAGCAAGACTCAGTATAGCAATCAGCCCCAGCATTTT	CASSKTQYSNQPQHF
TRBJ2-3	-	TRBV5-1	15	TRBD2	TGCGCCAGCAGCTCCGCTAGCGGGGGCCGGGATACGCAGTATTTT	CASSSASGGRDTQYF
TRBJ2-1	-	TRBV5-8	15	TRBD2	TGTGCCAGCAGCTTTTATAGACTAGCAGGCAATGAGCAGTTCTTC	CASSFYRLAGNEQFF
TRBJ2-7	-	TRBV2	14	TRBD2	TGTGCCAGCACCCTGGCTAGCGGGAGGTACGAGCAGTACTTC	CASTLASGRYEQYF
TRBJ2-7	-	TRBV14	14	-	TGTGCCAGCAGCCAAGCTAGCCGATACTACGAGCAGTACTTC	CASSQASRYYEQYF
TRBJ1-1	-	TRBV2	15	-	TGTGCCAGCACTTTTATGGGGGCAGGGAACACTGAAGCTTTCTTT	CASTFMGAGNTEAFF
TRBJ1-1	-	TRBV25-1	15	-	TGTGCCAGCAGTGAATTTCAGGGTCTCAGGGCTGAAGCTTTCTTT	CASSEFQGLRAEAFF
TRBJ1-2	-	TRBV5-1	14	TRBD1	TGCGCCAGCAGCGCCGGGGACAGAACCTATGGCTACACCTTC	CASSAGDRTYGYTF
TRBJ2-7	once	TRBV2	12	-	TGTGCCAGCAGGGACTACTCCTACGAGCAGTACTTC	CASRDYSYEQYF
TRBJ1-2	-	TRBV14	16	-	TGTGCCAGCAGCCAAGTAGGCAGGGACAAGGGGAATGGCTACACCTTC	CASSQVGRDKGNGYTF
TRBJ1-2	-	TRBV5-4	13	TRBD1	TGTGCCAGCAGCTTGGACAGGGGGCTTGGCTACACCTTC	CASSLDRGLGYTF
TRBJ2-7	-	TRBV7-2	15	TRBD2	TGTGCCAGCAGCTTAGAGCGGACTAGCGTGTACGAGCAGTACTTC	CASSLERTSVYEQYF
TRBJ1-5	once	TRBV11-3	16	-	TGTGCCAGCAGCAGACTTCAGGGGCAGGTAAATCAGCCCCAGCATTTT	CASSRLQGQVNQPQHF
TRBJ2-5	-	TRBV7-2	12	-	TGTGCCAGCAGCCGTTATTCCGAGACCCAGTACTTC	CASSRYSETQYF
TRBJ2-1	-	TRBV5-8	14	TRBD1	TGTGCCAGCAGCTTGGGGACAGGGGGCCTTGAGCAGTTCTTC	CASSLGTGGLEQFF
TRBJ1-6	-	TRBV18	15	-	TGTGCCAGCTCACCCCGCGGGACGCTAGATTCACCCCTCCACTTT	CASSPRGTLDSPLHF
TRBJ1-1	-	TRBV19	13	TRBD1	TGTGCCAGTAGCAGGATACAGGGGGGGTTATCTTTCTTT	CASSRIQGGLSFF
TRBJ1-5	-	TRBV6-2/TRBV6-3	17	TRBD1	TGTGCCAGCAGTTCTCCGGACAGGGGGTTTTGGAATCAGCCCCAGCATTTT	CASSSPDRGFWNQPQHF
TRBJ1-6	-	TRBV7-8	16	-	TGTGCCAGCAAACCTGGAACCGGAAATCGGGATTCACCCCTCCACTTT	CASKPGTGNRDSPLHF
TRBJ1-5	-	TRBV10-2	14	-	TGCGCCAGCAGTGAGTCGTCCATGAATCAGCCCCAGCATTTT	CASSESSMNQPQHF
TRBJ2-5	-	TRBV2	13	TRBD1	TGTGCCAGCAATCCAGGGGGCTGGGAGACCCAGTACTTC	CASNPGGWETQYF
TRBJ1-4	-	TRBV19	15	TRBD1	TGTGCCAGTAGTGCGTGGACAGGGGGGTATGAAAAACTGTTTTTT	CASSAWTGGYEKLFF
TRBJ1-5	-	TRBV7-2	15	-	TGTGCCAGCAGCCGGGGGGGCCGGGGGGTGCAGCCCCAGCATTTT	CASSRGGRGVQPQHF
TRBJ1-2	-	TRBV7-9	14	TRBD1	TGTGCCAGCAGCCCGGGACAGGGGTTTGGTGGCTACACCTTC	CASSPGQGFGGYTF
TRBJ1-5	-	TRBV19	12	-	TGTGCCAGTAGTATACTTGATCAGCCCCAGCATTTT	CASSILDQPQHF
TRBJ1-6	-	TRBV11-2	13	-	TGTGCCAGCAGCTTAGTTTCGGATTCACCCCTCCACTTT	CASSLVSDSPLHF
TRBJ2-7	-	TRBV7-3	12	-	TGTGCCAGCAGCTTTGAAAGGGGAGAGCAGTACTTC	CASSFERGEQYF
TRBJ1-5	-	TRBV7-2	15	-	TGTGCCAGCAGCTCTATCGGGACAAGCAATCAGCCCCAGCATTTT	CASSSIGTSNQPQHF
TRBJ1-2	-	TRBV11-2	13	-	TGTGCCAGCAGCTTAGGACACAACTATGGCTACACCTTC	CASSLGHNYGYTF
TRBJ1-2	-	TRBV19	16	-	TGTGCCAGTAGTATAGCCCCAGGGGTCCCGGTGGATGGCTACACCTTC	CASSIAPGVPVDGYTF